These T cell receptor beta chains were read from a single sample in a study of blood T cell repertoires in COVID-19. The method was immunoSEQ multiplex PCR; TCRdb's version includes in-frame clones alone and lacks a portion of them. The sample lists approximately 100,000 clones, roughly 90% occurring once. The source material was peripheral blood. These receptors all stem from a human donor with COVID-19, enrolled during active disease. The donor label of this sample is uncertain. The CDR3 runs from the conserved cysteine through the conserved F or W. A D gene is named only where the DNA matches it firmly. Clone sizes are given selectively: once, few, many, or a class where the clone is expanded.

v_call	d_call	clone_size	j_call	cdr3_aa	cdr3_nt
TRBV29-1	.	.	TRBJ2-1	CSVDAGNEQFF	TGCAGCGTTGACGCGGGCAATGAGCAGTTCTTC
TRBV18	TRBD1	.	TRBJ2-1	CASSPRDRYNEQFF	TGTGCCAGCTCACCCCGGGACAGATACAATGAGCAGTTCTTC
TRBV25-1	.	.	TRBJ1-1	CASRGGGQNTEAFF	TGTGCCAGCAGAGGTGGAGGGCAGAACACTGAAGCTTTCTTT
TRBV25-1	.	once	TRBJ2-7	CASSPRAAGSHEQYF	TGTGCCAGCAGTCCCCGGGCGGCAGGGTCGCACGAGCAGTACTTC
TRBV7-2	TRBD1	.	TRBJ2-2	CASSSRGAGGDTGELFF	TGTGCCAGCAGCTCAAGGGGTGCAGGGGGCGACACCGGGGAGCTGTTTTTT
TRBV4-2	TRBD1	.	TRBJ1-2	CASSPYRGRHYGYTF	TGTGCCAGCAGCCCATACAGGGGGCGTCACTATGGCTACACCTTC
TRBV28	TRBD2	.	TRBJ2-7	CASQRESVGEQYF	TGTGCCAGTCAGCGGGAGAGCGTAGGCGAGCAGTACTTC
TRBV3-1/TRBV3-2	.	.	TRBJ2-5	CASSPPRQYQETQYF	TGTGCCAGCAGCCCGCCCCGACAGTACCAAGAGACCCAGTACTTC
TRBV6-5	TRBD2	.	TRBJ2-5	CASSYSWGGRETQYF	TGTGCCAGCAGTTACTCATGGGGAGGGAGGGAGACCCAGTACTTC
TRBV3-1/TRBV3-2	.	.	TRBJ2-7	CASSAHPQDIPYEQYF	TGTGCCAGCAGCGCTCACCCCCAGGACATCCCCTACGAGCAGTACTTC
TRBV11-3	.	.	TRBJ1-4	CASRPGHGEKLFF	TGTGCCAGCAGGCCGGGACACGGGGAAAAACTGTTTTTT
TRBV19	.	once	TRBJ2-5	CASSISTSGETQYF	TGTGCCAGTAGTATTTCCACGAGCGGGGAGACCCAGTACTTC
TRBV7-9	TRBD2	.	TRBJ2-1	CASSVASGGYNEQFF	TGTGCCAGCAGCGTCGCTAGCGGGGGTTACAATGAGCAGTTCTTC
TRBV6-1	.	.	TRBJ1-2	CASSERARAGGYTF	TGTGCCAGCAGTGAACGGGCCAGGGCAGGTGGCTACACCTTC
TRBV30	.	.	TRBJ1-3	CACARYGNTIYF	TGTGCCTGCGCGAGGTATGGAAACACCATATATTTT
TRBV5-1	.	.	TRBJ1-6	CASSLGAGLDSPLHF	TGCGCCAGCAGCTTGGGGGCAGGGTTAGATTCACCCCTCCACTTT
TRBV30	TRBD2	.	TRBJ2-2	CAWSRSAGGRTGELFF	TGTGCCTGGAGCCGTTCGGCGGGAGGGCGCACCGGGGAGCTGTTTTTT
TRBV19	.	.	TRBJ2-7	CASSIGTDTYEQYF	TGTGCCAGTAGTATAGGGACAGATACCTACGAGCAGTACTTC
TRBV11-1	.	.	TRBJ1-3	CASRLGNTIYF	TGTGCCAGCAGACTTGGAAACACCATATATTTT
TRBV19	.	.	TRBJ1-5	CASSIARASNQPQHF	TGTGCCAGTAGTATCGCGAGGGCTAGCAATCAGCCCCAGCATTTT
TRBV11-3	.	.	TRBJ2-7	CASSPRGLSSYEQYF	TGTGCCAGCAGCCCCCGCGGGCTAAGCTCCTACGAGCAGTACTTC
TRBV5-1	TRBD1	.	TRBJ2-5	CASSVDRGDQETQYF	TGCGCCAGCAGCGTCGACAGGGGCGACCAAGAGACCCAGTACTTC
TRBV5-6	TRBD1	.	TRBJ1-1	CASSPGQAGEAFF	TGTGCCAGCAGCCCGGGACAGGCTGGTGAAGCTTTCTTT
TRBV14	.	once	TRBJ1-2	CASSQWRREGYTF	TGTGCCAGCAGCCAATGGAGGAGGGAGGGCTACACCTTC
TRBV28	.	.	TRBJ1-5	CASSLFAGGQPQHF	TGTGCCAGCAGTTTATTTGCCGGGGGGCAGCCCCAGCATTTT
TRBV2	.	.	TRBJ2-5	CASSVGVLGAETQYF	TGTGCCAGCAGTGTTGGGGTCTTGGGGGCAGAGACCCAGTACTTC
TRBV11-3	.	.	TRBJ2-6	CASSLGGGIGRTAGNVLTF	TGTGCCAGCAGCTTAGGAGGTGGGATCGGAAGGACAGCCGGCAACGTCCTGACTTTC
TRBV2	.	.	TRBJ2-3	CASCEWAPLGDTQYF	TGTGCCAGCTGCGAGTGGGCCCCACTTGGGGATACGCAGTATTTT
TRBV2	.	once	TRBJ2-1	CASQTGVGNEQFF	TGTGCCAGCCAGACAGGTGTTGGGAATGAGCAGTTCTTC
TRBV14	TRBD1	.	TRBJ1-1	CASSRTPRQGFNTEAFF	TGTGCCAGCAGCCGAACCCCGAGACAGGGTTTTAACACTGAAGCTTTCTTT
TRBV27	.	.	TRBJ1-1	CATQEGGGSEAFF	TGTGCCACCCAAGAGGGCGGCGGCTCTGAAGCTTTCTTT
TRBV5-1	.	.	TRBJ1-2	CASSLGRRGEGDYGYTF	TGCGCCAGCAGCTTGGGACGTAGAGGGGAGGGGGACTATGGCTACACCTTC